Below, 9 T cell receptor beta chains from the same sample are listed, as sequenced in a study of T cells in Graves' hyperthyroidism and ophthalmopathy. Amplified regions were TCR beta CDR3 sequences from RNA transcripts. The HTBI primer set drove a first-round RT-PCR of the TCR CDR3. MiXCR, run by TCRdb on the multiplex PCR reads, gives a single entry per CDR3 protein. The profile shows 620,000 or so distinct CDR3 sequences, around 13% of them singletons. Material for sequencing was blood. The receptors here all came from a woman in her forties or fifties with Graves' ophthalmopathy.

This clonotype turned up a few times. The V and J genes are TRBV10-3 and TRBJ2-7; D is unclear. Germline loops: CDR1 ENHRY, CDR2 SYGVKD. This CDR3 has 11 residues. V was cut by 5 bases and J by 9 bases, with 11 bases left in between. CDR3 nucleotide sequence: TGTGCCATCAGTTCGTCAGTAGGGCAGTACTTC. It encodes CAISSSVGQYF.

The sample holds many counts of this clonotype. V usage is TRBV7-9 and J usage is TRBJ2-2; TRBD2 is a possible D gene (5 bases). The V gene's germline CDR1 is SEHNR and CDR2 FQNEAQ (reference sequence). Trimming left V 3 bases short and J 6 bases short, with 8 bases between. The CDR3 runs 13 residues. The CDR3 here is CASSFGGSGELFF. CDR3 sequence (DNA): TGTGCCAGCAGCTTTGGAGGTTCCGGGGAGCTGTTTTTT.

The sample holds many counts of this clonotype. J is TRBJ1-3 and V is TRBV3-1, with D perhaps matching TRBD1 (5 bases). Trimming took 11 bases from V and 4 from J, leaving 12 bases between them. CDR1 is LGHDT, CDR2 YNNKEL, per germline (reference sequence). The CDR3 runs to 12 residues. CDR3: CAVGHSGNTIYF. CDR3 in DNA: TGTGCCGTCGGACATAGCGGAAACACCATATATTTT.

This clonotype was detected many times. The rearrangement links TRBV11-3 to TRBJ2-3, with TRBD1 identical over 8 bases. The CDR3 has 15 residues. V lost 5 bases, J lost 4 bases, and 8 bases stayed unmatched. Germline V gene sequence: CDR1 SGHNT, CDR2 YENEEA. CDR3 residues: CASSPRQGSSDTQYF. The CDR3 nucleotides are TGTGCCAGCAGCCCCCGACAGGGGTCATCAGATACGCAGTATTTT.

This clonotype was picked up many times. CDR3 nucleotides: TGCAGTTTATCGGGCGGGACCTACGAGCAGTACTTC. This gives the protein CSLSGGTYEQYF. The chain uses TRBV20-1 and TRBJ2-7; D is possibly TRBD2 (6 bases). Germline V gene lookup returns CDR1 DFQATT and CDR2 SNEGSKA (reference sequence). The CDR3 has 12 amino acids. The V and J ends lost 8 bases and 2 bases respectively, with 13 bases between them.

This clonotype was seen a few times. This rearrangement joins TRBV11-2 to TRBJ2-7; unclear D gene. The CDR3 contains 15 residues. Germline CDR1 and CDR2: SGHAT and FQNNGV. Between the trimmed V and J ends, which lost 3 bases and 3 bases, there was a span of 15 bases. This CDR3 is CASSFSPGPHYEQYF. The DNA for the CDR3 is TGTGCCAGCAGCTTCTCCCCGGGCCCCCACTACGAGCAGTACTTC. Filled out from reference TRBV11-2 and TRBJ2-7, the complete variable domain reads EAGVAQSPRYKIIEKRQSVAFWCNPISGHATLYWYQQILGQGPKLLIQFQNNGVVDDSQLPKDRFSAERLKGVDSTLKIQPAKLEDSAVYLCASSFSPGPHYEQYFGPGTRLTVT.

This clonotype was detected ten times or more. This chain links TRBV7-2 with TRBJ2-7; 9 positions agree with TRBD1. The CDR3 spans 16 residues. Germline CDR1 is SGHTA and CDR2 is FQGNSA. After removal of 5 bases from V and 0 bases from J, the junction contained 8 bases not matched to a gene. CDR3 DNA: TGTGCCAGCAGCGCCGGGACAGGGCCTTTCTCCTACGAGCAGTACTTC. Amino acid sequence: CASSAGTGPFSYEQYF.

The chain is built from TRBV4-2 and TRBJ2-1; the match to TRBD2 covers 13 bases. The germline CDR1 and CDR2 sequences are LGHNA and YNFKEQ. This CDR3 contains 18 residues. The ends lost 3 bases at V and 6 bases at J; junction bases unmatched: 11. The CDR3, as DNA: TGTGCCAGCAGCCAGACACCGGGACTAGCGGGAACCCCCAATGAGCAGTTCTTC. Its protein product is CASSQTPGLAGTPNEQFF.

This clonotype appeared a few times. V gene TRBV30 combines with J gene TRBJ2-1; maybe TRBD2 (5 bases). The CDR3 totals 11 residues. Between the trimmed V and J ends, which lost 5 bases and 9 bases, there was a span of 11 bases. The germline CDR1 and CDR2 sequences are GTSNPN and SVGIG (reference sequence). The CDR3 spells CAWERRGEQFF. CDR3 nucleotide sequence: TGTGCCTGGGAGCGCCGGGGTGAGCAGTTCTTC.